This record covers a single T cell receptor beta chain. This record comes from a study of blood T cell repertoires in COVID-19. About the study: In each case, the material was cDNA or gDNA derived from T cells, B-cell-depleted T cells, or PBMCs.

The protocol was immunoSEQ multiplex PCR, while the TCRdb copy is restricted to in-frame clones and leaves out a portion. This table has roughly 84,000 clones, approximately 78% appearing once. Germline-derived CDR1 and CDR2 are SGDLS and YYNGEE. V was cut by 0 bases and J by 0 bases, with 12 bases left in between. The CDR3 is made up of 16 amino acids. The TCR comes from a woman older than 75 with acute or convalescent COVID-19. The sequencing sample was made of peripheral blood. The chain employs TRBV9 and TRBJ1-1; D not certain. CDR3 region: CASSVVPEGVNTEAFF. The DNA for the CDR3 is TGTGCCAGCAGCGTAGTCCCGGAAGGAGTGAACACTGAAGCTTTCTTT.